This T cell receptor beta chain was profiled in a study of T cell responses to AZD1222 COVID-19 vaccine (dated by TCRdb to about 2021). At the level of the whole study: AZD1222 recipients whose second dose came at about 4 weeks and those whose second dose came at about 12 weeks were combined into one group, since spike-specific TCR depth and breadth did not differ between the two schedules. Trial participants were enrolled by age into 18-55, 56-69 and 70-plus year subgroups, with roughly 160, 29 and 62 TCR-sequenced participants respectively. TCR sequencing covered roughly 230 trial participants: around 210 given two doses of AZD1222 and around 25 given two doses of MenACWY control vaccine. General study outcomes and caveats: After two AZD1222 doses, spike-specific TCR breadth and depth were significantly higher than at day 0 and than in MenACWY recipients. Most participants were white British and females outnumbered males, and the authors suggested that clonal diversity may have been underestimated. Reportedly, close to half of the unique spike-specific TCRs recognized epitopes lying outside the regions that are mutated in the B.1.351 and B.1.1.7 variants. Because no day 14 peak-response samples were available, repertoires were characterized only after the peak T cell response. In the small 56-69-year group, the increase in depth fell short of significance, most likely because of low power. Conclusions about previously exposed vaccinees are limited, since just 5 to 7 AZD1222 recipients were seropositive for SARS-CoV-2 at baseline. CD4 TCRs associated with the vaccine covered the entire spike protein, and the dominant responses were in regions 160-218 and 743-854.

The CDR3 regions of human TCRbeta chains were analyzed by immunosequencing. In the original analysis: Repertoire TCRs were matched against a reference library of SARS-CoV-2-specific TCRs generated with the MIRA antigen-specificity platform. Breadth was defined as the fraction of unique TCRs that were SARS-CoV-2-associated. Depth was defined as the fraction of total T cells that were SARS-CoV-2-associated. Each spike-specific TCR was assigned to its reactive spike region and to a CD4 or CD8 class using the MIRA data. Log10-transformed breadth and depth values were compared by one-way ANOVA with Sidak's multiple comparisons tests. The immuneACCESS repertoire file appears here via TCRdb, limited to in-frame rearrangements. These files lack a portion of the clones; in checked studies, under half of the deficit traces to unresolved V genes, and the cause of the others is not known. V and J calls and clone size are as listed in that table; D and trimming were resolved from the DNA. This sample comprises 180,000 or so clones, roughly 94% of them detected only once. The top ten clones comprise 0.64% of the sample.

This specimen's time point label, per the study, means: baseline before first vaccination. Vaccinee samples came from UK trials COV001 and COV002, including a single-blind randomized controlled phase 2/3 trial of AZD1222 (ChAdOx1 nCoV-19) in healthy adults. For TCRbeta chain sequencing, PBMC samples were collected from trial participants at day 0 and at day 28 after the second dose. Comment on this clone: Its antigen target is currently unknown. Base qualities are not recorded, but no much larger clone differs from it by a single base.

This TCR was recovered from an adult in good health. The sequencing here drew on peripheral blood, taken on day 0 of AZD1222 vaccination.

The bases are TGTGCCAGCAGCTTAGAAGGGGGCGTATCACCCCTCCACTTT. Its protein reads: CASSLEGGVSPLHF. The sequence links TRBV7-9 to TRBJ1-6; the central 7 bases match TRBD1. The germline V gene (reference sequence) gives CDR1 as SEHNR and CDR2 as FQNEAQ. For this chain, trimming is 1 base at the V end and 10 bases at the J end, and the number of junction bases without a gene match is 4. Inclusive of the bounding cysteine and phenylalanine, the CDR3 is 14 residues long. Of all the DNA, just the CDR3 is kept, 42 bases in frame from base 1.